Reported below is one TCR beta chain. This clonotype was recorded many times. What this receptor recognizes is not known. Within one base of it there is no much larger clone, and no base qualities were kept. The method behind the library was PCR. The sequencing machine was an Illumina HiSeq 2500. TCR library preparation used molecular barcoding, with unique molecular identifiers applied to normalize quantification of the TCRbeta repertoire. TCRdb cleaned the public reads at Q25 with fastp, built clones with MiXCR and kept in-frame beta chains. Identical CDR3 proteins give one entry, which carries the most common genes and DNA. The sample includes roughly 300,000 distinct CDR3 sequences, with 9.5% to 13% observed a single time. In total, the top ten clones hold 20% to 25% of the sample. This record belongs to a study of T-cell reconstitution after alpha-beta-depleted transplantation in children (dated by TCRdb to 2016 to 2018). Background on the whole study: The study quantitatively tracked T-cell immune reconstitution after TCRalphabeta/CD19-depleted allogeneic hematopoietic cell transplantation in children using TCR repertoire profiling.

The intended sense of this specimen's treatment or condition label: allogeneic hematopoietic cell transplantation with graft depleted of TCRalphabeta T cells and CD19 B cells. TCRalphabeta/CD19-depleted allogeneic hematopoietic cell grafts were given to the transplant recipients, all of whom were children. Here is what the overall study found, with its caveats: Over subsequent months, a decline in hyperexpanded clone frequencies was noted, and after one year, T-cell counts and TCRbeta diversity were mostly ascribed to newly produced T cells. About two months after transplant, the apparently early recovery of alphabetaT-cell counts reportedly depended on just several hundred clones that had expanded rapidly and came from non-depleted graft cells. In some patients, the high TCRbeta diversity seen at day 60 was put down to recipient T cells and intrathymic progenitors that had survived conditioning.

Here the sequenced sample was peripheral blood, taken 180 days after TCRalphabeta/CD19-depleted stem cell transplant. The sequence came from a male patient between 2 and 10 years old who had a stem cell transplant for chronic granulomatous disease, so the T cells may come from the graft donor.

The DNA sequence reads TGTGCCAGCAGCTTAGATTCCGAGGTTCATCAGCCCCAGCATTTT. Its amino acids are CASSLDSEVHQPQHF. The V and J genes are TRBV11-2 and TRBJ1-5; the D gene lacks a confident call. Via the germline V gene, CDR1 is SGHAT and CDR2 FQNNGV. V is shortened by 0 bases, J by 5 bases, and the region joining them spans 11 bases. Including cysteine and phenylalanine, the CDR3 has 15 amino acids. The retained sequence is limited to the CDR3, 45 bases, with the frame set at the first base. Extended through the reference TRBV11-2 and TRBJ1-5 proteins, this CDR3 yields the full variable domain: EAGVAQSPRYKIIEKRQSVAFWCNPISGHATLYWYQQILGQGPKLLIQFQNNGVVDDSQLPKDRFSAERLKGVDSTLKIQPAKLEDSAVYLCASSLDSEVHQPQHFGDGTRLSIL.